These T cell receptor beta chains were read from a single sample in a study of identical twins. MiXCR, run by TCRdb on the 5' RACE reads, gives a single entry per CDR3 protein. The sample holds fewer than 250,000 distinct CDR3 sequences, approximately 9% seen once. The sample comprised memory (CD45RO+) T cells sorted from blood. The source of these receptors is a woman aged 18 to 35 in good health. The CDR3 runs from the conserved cysteine through the conserved F or W. D genes are given only for firm matches. Clone size is not always given. Where it is, it says once, few, many or a class for expanded clones.

v_call: TRBV7-2
j_call: TRBJ2-5
d_call: -
clone_size: few
cdr3_aa: CASSSLEGGRETQYF
cdr3_nt: TGTGCCAGCAGCTCATTGGAGGGCGGAAGGGAGACCCAGTACTTC

v_call: TRBV5-8
j_call: TRBJ2-7
d_call: TRBD1
clone_size: -
cdr3_aa: CASSLGGTGYEQYF
cdr3_nt: TGTGCCAGCAGCTTGGGAGGGACAGGCTACGAGCAGTACTTC

v_call: TRBV5-6
j_call: TRBJ2-7
d_call: -
clone_size: few
cdr3_aa: CASRILRGDIYEQYF
cdr3_nt: TGTGCCAGCAGGATTCTAAGGGGCGATATCTACGAGCAGTACTTC

v_call: TRBV7-2
j_call: TRBJ1-2
d_call: TRBD1
clone_size: few
cdr3_aa: CASSPGGGAQGYTF
cdr3_nt: TGTGCCAGCAGCCCAGGGGGTGGAGCACAAGGCTACACCTTC

v_call: TRBV6-1
j_call: TRBJ1-1
d_call: -
clone_size: few
cdr3_aa: CASRAGWNTEAFF
cdr3_nt: TGTGCCAGCCGGGCAGGGTGGAACACTGAAGCTTTCTTT

v_call: TRBV7-2
j_call: TRBJ2-1
d_call: -
clone_size: few
cdr3_aa: CASSLSNYEQFF
cdr3_nt: TGTGCCAGCAGTCTTAGTAACTATGAGCAGTTCTTC

v_call: TRBV14
j_call: TRBJ2-1
d_call: -
clone_size: few
cdr3_aa: CASSPRQTYNEQFF
cdr3_nt: TGTGCCAGCAGCCCCCGACAGACCTACAATGAGCAGTTCTTC

v_call: TRBV3-1
j_call: TRBJ2-1
d_call: -
clone_size: -
cdr3_aa: CASCHSPNPRSSYNEQFF
cdr3_nt: TGTGCCTCCTGCCATTCCCCCAATCCGCGAAGCTCCTACAATGAGCAGTTCTTC

v_call: TRBV11-2
j_call: TRBJ2-3
d_call: -
clone_size: many
cdr3_aa: CASSLRTASTDTQYF
cdr3_nt: TGTGCCAGCAGCCTACGGACAGCAAGCACAGATACGCAGTATTTT

v_call: TRBV5-1
j_call: TRBJ2-7
d_call: -
clone_size: many
cdr3_aa: CASSKDREYEQYF
cdr3_nt: TGCGCCAGCAGCAAAGACAGAGAATACGAGCAGTACTTC

v_call: TRBV5-5
j_call: TRBJ2-7
d_call: TRBD1
clone_size: -
cdr3_aa: CASSLARDRVDF
cdr3_nt: TGTGCCAGCAGCTTAGCGAGGGACAGGGTGGACTTC

v_call: TRBV6-5
j_call: TRBJ1-5
d_call: -
clone_size: many
cdr3_aa: CASSYSVDQPQHF
cdr3_nt: TGTGCCAGCAGTTACTCTGTAGACCAGCCCCAGCATTTT

v_call: TRBV6-2/TRBV6-3
j_call: TRBJ1-1
d_call: -
clone_size: few
cdr3_aa: CASSYGHSNTEAFF
cdr3_nt: TGTGCCAGCAGTTACGGACATTCGAACACTGAAGCTTTCTTT

v_call: TRBV20-1
j_call: TRBJ2-3
d_call: -
clone_size: few
cdr3_aa: CSAYQGPDTQYF
cdr3_nt: TGCAGTGCGTATCAGGGTCCAGATACGCAGTATTTT

v_call: TRBV5-1
j_call: TRBJ2-1
d_call: TRBD2
clone_size: -
cdr3_aa: CASSPQASGGYNEQFF
cdr3_nt: TGCGCCAGCAGCCCCCAAGCTAGCGGGGGGTACAATGAGCAGTTCTTC

v_call: TRBV12-3/TRBV12-4
j_call: TRBJ1-3
d_call: -
clone_size: many
cdr3_aa: CASRASGAPGNTIYF
cdr3_nt: TGTGCCAGCAGAGCTAGCGGGGCACCCGGAAACACCATATATTTT

v_call: TRBV11-2
j_call: TRBJ1-2
d_call: -
clone_size: few
cdr3_aa: CASSLQGLTPTGYTF
cdr3_nt: TGTGCCAGCAGCTTGCAGGGGTTGACCCCAACTGGCTACACCTTC

v_call: TRBV9
j_call: TRBJ1-3
d_call: TRBD1
clone_size: many
cdr3_aa: CASSVEDRAGNTIYF
cdr3_nt: TGTGCCAGCAGCGTAGAAGACAGGGCCGGAAACACCATATATTTT

v_call: TRBV30
j_call: TRBJ2-3
d_call: TRBD2
clone_size: -
cdr3_aa: CAWSQGLAGGTQYF
cdr3_nt: TGTGCCTGGAGTCAGGGACTAGCGGGAGGAACGCAGTATTTT

v_call: TRBV5-6
j_call: TRBJ2-7
d_call: -
clone_size: -
cdr3_aa: CASSLAVLREQYF
cdr3_nt: TGTGCCAGCAGCTTGGCGGTGTTAAGGGAGCAGTACTTC

v_call: TRBV6-1
j_call: TRBJ2-7
d_call: -
clone_size: few
cdr3_aa: CASSEMIRGGEQYF
cdr3_nt: TGTGCCAGCAGTGAAATGATCAGGGGGGGCGAGCAGTACTTC

v_call: TRBV19
j_call: TRBJ2-7
d_call: TRBD2
clone_size: -
cdr3_aa: CASTERGKYEQYF
cdr3_nt: TGTGCCAGTACCGAGCGGGGAAAGTACGAGCAGTACTTC

v_call: TRBV4-3
j_call: TRBJ2-6
d_call: -
clone_size: -
cdr3_aa: CASSQFQPGANVLTF
cdr3_nt: TGCGCCAGCAGCCAATTCCAGCCCGGGGCCAACGTCCTGACTTTC

v_call: TRBV7-9
j_call: TRBJ2-5
d_call: -
clone_size: many
cdr3_aa: CASSLTPEETQYF
cdr3_nt: TGTGCCAGCAGCTTGACTCCCGAAGAGACCCAGTACTTC

v_call: TRBV20-1
j_call: TRBJ2-5
d_call: TRBD2
clone_size: -
cdr3_aa: CSARLAGGHQETQYF
cdr3_nt: TGCAGTGCTAGACTAGCGGGGGGGCACCAAGAGACCCAGTACTTC

v_call: TRBV6-1
j_call: TRBJ1-5
d_call: TRBD1
clone_size: -
cdr3_aa: CASTPGQNQPQHF
cdr3_nt: TGTGCCAGCACTCCGGGACAGAATCAGCCCCAGCATTTT

v_call: TRBV20-1
j_call: TRBJ2-1
d_call: TRBD2
clone_size: -
cdr3_aa: CSARPQLREREGPDEQFF
cdr3_nt: TGCAGTGCTAGACCCCAGCTTAGGGAGCGGGAGGGCCCTGATGAGCAGTTCTTC

v_call: TRBV5-5
j_call: TRBJ2-7
d_call: TRBD1
clone_size: -
cdr3_aa: CASSLGGQGTYEQYF
cdr3_nt: TGTGCCAGCAGCTTGGGGGGACAGGGCACCTACGAGCAGTACTTC

v_call: TRBV27
j_call: TRBJ2-7
d_call: TRBD1
clone_size: few
cdr3_aa: CASTDHQGAGEQYF
cdr3_nt: TGTGCCAGCACCGATCACCAGGGGGCAGGGGAGCAGTACTTC

v_call: TRBV5-1
j_call: TRBJ2-5
d_call: -
clone_size: many
cdr3_aa: CASSLEGNGETQYF
cdr3_nt: TGCGCCAGCAGCTTGGAGGGGAACGGGGAGACCCAGTACTTC

v_call: TRBV20-1
j_call: TRBJ2-7
d_call: -
clone_size: many
cdr3_aa: CGADSSYEQYF
cdr3_nt: TGCGGAGCGGATAGCTCCTACGAGCAGTACTTC

v_call: TRBV11-3
j_call: TRBJ2-1
d_call: TRBD2
clone_size: -
cdr3_aa: CASSPLTSGGEREQFF
cdr3_nt: TGTGCCAGCAGCCCACTGACTAGCGGGGGGGAGCGTGAGCAGTTCTTC

v_call: TRBV5-1
j_call: TRBJ2-3
d_call: -
clone_size: few
cdr3_aa: CASSLGGPLPTDTQYF
cdr3_nt: TGCGCCAGCAGCTTGGGGGGGCCCCTCCCCACGGATACGCAGTATTTT

v_call: TRBV20-1
j_call: TRBJ2-3
d_call: TRBD2
clone_size: many
cdr3_aa: CSALLAGGPGDTQYF
cdr3_nt: TGCAGTGCCCTTCTAGCGGGGGGGCCAGGAGATACGCAGTATTTT

v_call: TRBV20-1
j_call: TRBJ2-7
d_call: TRBD2
clone_size: -
cdr3_aa: CSAVLAGGPYEQYF
cdr3_nt: TGCAGTGCTGTCCTAGCGGGGGGCCCCTACGAGCAGTACTTC

v_call: TRBV28
j_call: TRBJ2-7
d_call: -
clone_size: -
cdr3_aa: CASSLQGGSPYEQYF
cdr3_nt: TGTGCCAGCAGTTTACAAGGCGGGTCCCCCTACGAGCAGTACTTC

v_call: TRBV29-1
j_call: TRBJ1-5
d_call: -
clone_size: -
cdr3_aa: CSAGTARQPQHF
cdr3_nt: TGCAGCGCCGGAACAGCACGGCAGCCCCAGCATTTT

v_call: TRBV6-2/TRBV6-3
j_call: TRBJ2-2
d_call: TRBD1
clone_size: many
cdr3_aa: CASSLGDRAFGELFF
cdr3_nt: TGTGCCAGCAGTTTGGGGGACAGGGCGTTCGGGGAGCTGTTTTTT

v_call: TRBV20-1
j_call: TRBJ2-5
d_call: -
clone_size: many
cdr3_aa: CSAPPGVRGETQYF
cdr3_nt: TGCAGTGCCCCGCCGGGGGTAAGAGGGGAGACCCAGTACTTC

v_call: TRBV7-9
j_call: TRBJ1-1
d_call: -
clone_size: few
cdr3_aa: CASSLEQGYTEAFF
cdr3_nt: TGTGCCAGCAGCTTAGAACAGGGATACACTGAAGCTTTCTTT

v_call: TRBV11-3
j_call: TRBJ2-4
d_call: -
clone_size: many
cdr3_aa: CASSSPSAGAKNIQYF
cdr3_nt: TGTGCCAGCAGCTCCCCGTCAGCGGGAGCCAAAAACATTCAGTACTTC

v_call: TRBV20-1
j_call: TRBJ1-4
d_call: -
clone_size: -
cdr3_aa: CSASTKGTTNEKLFF
cdr3_nt: TGCAGTGCTAGCACTAAGGGAACAACTAATGAAAAACTGTTTTTT

v_call: TRBV7-9
j_call: TRBJ2-1
d_call: -
clone_size: many
cdr3_aa: CASSAQGGGNYNEQFF
cdr3_nt: TGTGCCAGCAGCGCACAAGGCGGGGGCAACTACAATGAGCAGTTCTTC

v_call: TRBV10-1
j_call: TRBJ1-1
d_call: TRBD1
clone_size: few
cdr3_aa: CASRPGQGSEAFF
cdr3_nt: TGCGCCAGCAGGCCGGGACAGGGCTCTGAAGCTTTCTTT

v_call: TRBV28
j_call: TRBJ2-3
d_call: TRBD2
clone_size: -
cdr3_aa: CASLSGTSKDTQYF
cdr3_nt: TGTGCCAGCCTAAGCGGGACTAGCAAAGATACGCAGTATTTT

v_call: TRBV6-1
j_call: TRBJ1-5
d_call: -
clone_size: -
cdr3_aa: CASSNNQPQHF
cdr3_nt: TGTGCCAGCAGTAATAATCAGCCCCAGCATTTT

v_call: TRBV30
j_call: TRBJ2-1
d_call: -
clone_size: -
cdr3_aa: CAWSVMGPGNEQFF
cdr3_nt: TGTGCCTGGAGTGTAATGGGGCCGGGGAATGAGCAGTTCTTC

v_call: TRBV29-1
j_call: TRBJ2-5
d_call: TRBD1
clone_size: few
cdr3_aa: CSVEPQGVETQYF
cdr3_nt: TGCAGCGTTGAACCACAGGGGGTAGAGACCCAGTACTTC

v_call: TRBV3-1
j_call: TRBJ2-7
d_call: -
clone_size: -
cdr3_aa: CASSQDYGAARQAYEQYF
cdr3_nt: TGTGCCAGCAGCCAAGATTATGGGGCCGCGAGACAGGCCTACGAGCAGTACTTC

v_call: TRBV7-3
j_call: TRBJ2-3
d_call: -
clone_size: few
cdr3_aa: CASSLMLTDTQYF
cdr3_nt: TGTGCCAGCAGCTTAATGCTAACAGATACGCAGTATTTT

v_call: TRBV7-8
j_call: TRBJ1-5
d_call: -
clone_size: few
cdr3_aa: CASSHSGFGNSNQPQHF
cdr3_nt: TGTGCCAGCAGCCACTCCGGATTCGGGAATAGCAATCAGCCCCAGCATTTT